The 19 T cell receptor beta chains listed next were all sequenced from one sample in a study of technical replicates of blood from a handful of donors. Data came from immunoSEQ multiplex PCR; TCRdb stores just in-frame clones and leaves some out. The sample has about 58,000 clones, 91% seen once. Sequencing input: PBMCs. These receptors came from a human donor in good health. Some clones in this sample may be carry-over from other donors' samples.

The CDR3 here is CASSPPDSSYEQYF. The CDR3 DNA reads as TGTGCCAGCAGCCCACCGGACTCCTCCTACGAGCAGTACTTC. The chain is built from TRBV7-8 and TRBJ2-7; a weak D match, TRBD2 (5 bases). The CDR3 has 14 amino acids. Trimming removed 5 bases from V and 0 bases from J, with 11 bases in between. Looked up from germline, CDR1 is SGHVS and CDR2 is FQNEAQ.

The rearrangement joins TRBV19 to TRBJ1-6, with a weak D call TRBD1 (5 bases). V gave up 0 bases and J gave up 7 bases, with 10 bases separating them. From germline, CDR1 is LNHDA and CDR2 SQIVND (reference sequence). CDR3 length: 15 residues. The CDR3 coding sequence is TGTGCCAGTAGTATAGACTCGGGGGGAAATTCACCCCTCCACTTT. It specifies CASSIDSGGNSPLHF.

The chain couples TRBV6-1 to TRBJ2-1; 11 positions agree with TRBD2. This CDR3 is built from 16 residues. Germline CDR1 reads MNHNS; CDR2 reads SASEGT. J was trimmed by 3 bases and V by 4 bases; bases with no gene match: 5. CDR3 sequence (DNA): TGTGCCAGCAGTGTACTAGCGGGAGAAATCTACAATGAGCAGTTCTTC. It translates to CASSVLAGEIYNEQFF.

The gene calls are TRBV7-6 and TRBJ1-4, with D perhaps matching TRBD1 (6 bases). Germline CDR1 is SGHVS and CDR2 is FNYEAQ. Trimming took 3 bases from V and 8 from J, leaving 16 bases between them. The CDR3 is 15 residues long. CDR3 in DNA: TGTGCCAGCAGCTTGTCCGTGACAGGTCAAGAAAAACTGTTTTTT. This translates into CASSLSVTGQEKLFF.

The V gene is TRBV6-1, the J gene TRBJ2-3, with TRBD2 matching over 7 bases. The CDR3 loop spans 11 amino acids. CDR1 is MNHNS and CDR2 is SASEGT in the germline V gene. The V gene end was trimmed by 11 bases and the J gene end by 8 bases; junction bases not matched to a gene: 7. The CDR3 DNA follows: TGTGCCTACGGGGGGATTCCTACGCAGTATTTT. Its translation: CAYGGIPTQYF.

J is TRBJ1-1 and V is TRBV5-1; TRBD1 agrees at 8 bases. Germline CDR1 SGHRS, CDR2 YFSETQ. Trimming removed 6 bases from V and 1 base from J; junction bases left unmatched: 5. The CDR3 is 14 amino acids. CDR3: CASMRTGPNTEAFF. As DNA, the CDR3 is TGCGCCAGCATGCGGACAGGGCCGAACACTGAAGCTTTCTTT. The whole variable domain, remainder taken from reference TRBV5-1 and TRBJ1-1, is KAGVTQTPRYLIKTRGQQVTLSCSPISGHRSVSWYQQTPGQGLQFLFEYFSETQRNKGNFPGRFSGRQFSNSRSEMNVSTLELGDSALYLCASMRTGPNTEAFFGQGTRLTVV.

The CDR3 region has the DNA TGCAGCGTTGACGCCGGGTCCGGGGAGCTGTTTTTT. This encodes CSVDAGSGELFF. J is TRBJ2-2 and V is TRBV29-1; D is unresolved. The V gene's germline CDR1 is SQVTM and CDR2 ANQGSEA. Trimming took off 3 bases at V and 6 bases at J, with 8 bases between the two ends. The CDR3 is made up of 12 amino acids.

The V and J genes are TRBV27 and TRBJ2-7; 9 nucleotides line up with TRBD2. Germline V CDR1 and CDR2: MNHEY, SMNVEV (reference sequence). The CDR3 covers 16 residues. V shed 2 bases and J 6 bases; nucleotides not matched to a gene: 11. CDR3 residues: CASSLIRTSVGGEQYF. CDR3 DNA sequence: TGTGCCAGCAGTTTAATACGGACTAGCGTTGGGGGCGAGCAGTACTTC.

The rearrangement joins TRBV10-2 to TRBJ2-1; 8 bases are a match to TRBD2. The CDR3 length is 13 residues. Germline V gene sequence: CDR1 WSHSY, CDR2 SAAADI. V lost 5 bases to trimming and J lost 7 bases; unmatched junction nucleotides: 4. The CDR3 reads CASSPGGSNEQFF. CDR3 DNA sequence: TGCGCCAGCAGTCCGGGGGGGTCAAATGAGCAGTTCTTC.

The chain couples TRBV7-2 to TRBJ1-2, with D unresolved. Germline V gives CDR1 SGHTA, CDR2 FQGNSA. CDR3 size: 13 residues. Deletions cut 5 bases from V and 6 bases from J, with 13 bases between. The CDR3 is CASSGTNIDGYTF. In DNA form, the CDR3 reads TGTGCCAGCAGCGGCACAAATATCGATGGCTACACCTTC.

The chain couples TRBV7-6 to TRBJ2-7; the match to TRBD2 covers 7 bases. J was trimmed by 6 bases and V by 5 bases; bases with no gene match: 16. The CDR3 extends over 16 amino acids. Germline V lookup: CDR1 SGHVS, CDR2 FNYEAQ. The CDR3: CASSPFNQASGVEQYF. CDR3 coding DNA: TGTGCCAGCAGCCCGTTCAACCAGGCCAGCGGGGTCGAGCAGTACTTC.

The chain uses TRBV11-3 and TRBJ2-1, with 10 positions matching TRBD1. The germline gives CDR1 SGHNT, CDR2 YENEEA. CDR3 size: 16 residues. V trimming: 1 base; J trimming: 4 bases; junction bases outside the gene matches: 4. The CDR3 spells CASSLAGDRGYNEQFF. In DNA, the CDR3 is TGTGCCAGCAGCTTAGCTGGGGACAGGGGTTACAATGAGCAGTTCTTC.

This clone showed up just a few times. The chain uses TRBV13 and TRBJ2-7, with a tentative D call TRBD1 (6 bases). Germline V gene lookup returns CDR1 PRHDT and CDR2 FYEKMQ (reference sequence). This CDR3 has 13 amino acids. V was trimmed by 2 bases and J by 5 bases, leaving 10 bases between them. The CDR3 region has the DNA TGTGCCAGCAGCTTATACAGGGCGAACGAGCAGTACTTC. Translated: CASSLYRANEQYF.

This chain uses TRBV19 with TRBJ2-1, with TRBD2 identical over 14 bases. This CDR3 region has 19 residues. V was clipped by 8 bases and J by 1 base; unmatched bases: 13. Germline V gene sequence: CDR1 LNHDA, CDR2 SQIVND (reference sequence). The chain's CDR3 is CASPTRGLAGVGSYNEQFF. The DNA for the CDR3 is TGTGCCAGTCCAACCCGGGGACTAGCGGGAGTTGGGTCCTACAATGAGCAGTTCTTC. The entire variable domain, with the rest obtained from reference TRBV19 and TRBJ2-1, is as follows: DGGITQSPKYLFRKEGQNVTLSCEQNLNHDAMYWYRQDPGQGLRLIYYSQIVNDFQKGDIAEGYSVSREKKESFPLTVTSAQKNPTAFYLCASPTRGLAGVGSYNEQFFGPGTRLTVL.

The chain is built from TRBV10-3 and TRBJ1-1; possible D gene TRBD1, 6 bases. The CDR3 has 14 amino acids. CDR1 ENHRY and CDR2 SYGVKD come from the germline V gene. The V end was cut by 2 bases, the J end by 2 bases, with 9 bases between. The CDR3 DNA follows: TGTGCCATCAGTGAGGTGACAGGCAACACTGAAGCTTTCTTT. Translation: CAISEVTGNTEAFF.

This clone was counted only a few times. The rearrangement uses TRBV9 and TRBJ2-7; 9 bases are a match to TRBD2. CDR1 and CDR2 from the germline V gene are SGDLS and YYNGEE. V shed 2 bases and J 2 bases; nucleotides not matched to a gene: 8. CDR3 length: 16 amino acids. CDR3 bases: TGTGCCAGCAGCGTTCAAGCAGCGGGAGGACCCTACGAGCAGTACTTC. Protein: CASSVQAAGGPYEQYF.

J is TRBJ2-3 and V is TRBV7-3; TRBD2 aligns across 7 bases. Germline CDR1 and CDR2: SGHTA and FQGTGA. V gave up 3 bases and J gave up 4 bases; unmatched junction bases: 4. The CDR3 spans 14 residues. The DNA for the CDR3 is TGTGCCAGCAGCTTGGGGGGGAGGGCAGATACGCAGTATTTT. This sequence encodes CASSLGGRADTQYF.

CDR3 DNA sequence: TGTGCCAGCAGCATTAGCGGGAATCGGGAGCAGTTCTTC. Translated, it gives CASSISGNREQFF. The genes are TRBV7-7 and TRBJ2-1; TRBD2 aligns across 8 bases. CDR3 length: 13 residues. Germline V gives CDR1 SSHAT, CDR2 FNYEAQ (reference sequence). Unmatched junction bases numbered 7, after V lost 5 bases and J lost 10 bases.

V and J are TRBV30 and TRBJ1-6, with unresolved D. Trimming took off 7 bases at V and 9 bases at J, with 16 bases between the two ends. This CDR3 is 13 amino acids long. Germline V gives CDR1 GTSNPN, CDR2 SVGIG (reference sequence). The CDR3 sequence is CASDLGVPSPLHF. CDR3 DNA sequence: TGTGCCTCTGACCTCGGGGTTCCTTCACCCCTCCACTTT.